These T cell receptor beta chains were read from a single sample in a study of regulatory T cells in long-lasting Graves disease. TCRdb re-called the multiplex PCR reads through MiXCR, storing one row per CDR3 protein. The data show 550,000 to 600,000 distinct CDR3 sequences, 15% to 20% seen once. The sample was also reused in another study, on T cells in Graves' hyperthyroidism and ophthalmopathy.

Sequencing was performed on peripheral blood mononuclear cells (PBMCs), taken at new diagnosis, from a patient treated with antithyroid drugs. The receptor source for this set is a man younger than 30 with Graves disease. The CDR3 runs from the conserved cysteine through the conserved F or W. Each record gives: D gene, clone size, V gene, J gene, CDR3 protein, CDR3 DNA. A D gene is named only where the DNA matches it firmly. Size values are once, few and many counts, or a class for expanded clones, and some rows have none.

.,many,TRBV12-3/TRBV12-4,TRBJ2-1,CASRWGRVHNEQFF,TGTGCCAGCCGGTGGGGGAGAGTCCACAATGAGCAGTTCTTC
.,many,TRBV7-9,TRBJ2-7,CASSLGAGRGDEQYF,TGTGCCAGCAGCTTAGGGGCAGGCAGGGGGGACGAGCAGTACTTC
.,few,TRBV6-1,TRBJ2-1,CASRRGSGWSYNEQFF,TGTGCCAGCAGGAGAGGGAGCGGGTGGTCCTACAATGAGCAGTTCTTC
.,few,TRBV7-2,TRBJ2-3,CASSLGLGLDTQYF,TGTGCCAGCAGCTTAGGTTTGGGGCTAGATACGCAGTATTTT
.,many,TRBV27,TRBJ2-3,CASSSFLAGSTDTQYF,TGTGCCAGCAGTTCATTTTTGGCGGGATCAACAGATACGCAGTATTTT
.,.,TRBV7-3,TRBJ2-7,CASSPTLSSEQYF,TGTGCCAGCAGCCCGACCCTCTCCTCCGAGCAGTACTTC
.,.,TRBV12-3/TRBV12-4,TRBJ2-1,CASSLSRDTSKQFF,TGTGCCAGCAGCTTATCCCGGGACACTAGCAAGCAGTTCTTC
TRBD1,.,TRBV27,TRBJ2-2,CASSLKVEGQGAVLELFF,TGTGCCAGCAGTTTAAAGGTCGAGGGACAGGGGGCGGTTTTGGAGCTGTTTTTT
.,few,TRBV19,TRBJ1-1,CASSIDPEGGGNTEAFF,TGTGCCAGTAGTATAGATCCCGAGGGGGGAGGGAACACTGAAGCTTTCTTT
.,.,TRBV24-1,TRBJ2-3,CATNDRSTDTQYF,TGTGCCACCAATGACAGGAGCACAGATACGCAGTATTTT
TRBD1,many,TRBV28,TRBJ2-7,CASSFRDRGPYEQYF,TGTGCCAGCAGTTTCCGGGACAGGGGGCCCTACGAGCAGTACTTC
.,many,TRBV2,TRBJ2-1,CASSVQLSNEQFF,TGTGCCAGCAGCGTGCAGCTCAGCAATGAGCAGTTCTTC
.,.,TRBV12-3/TRBV12-4,TRBJ2-7,CASSSASGRPYEQYF,TGTGCCAGCAGTTCGGCGTCGGGGCGGCCCTACGAGCAGTACTTC
TRBD1,many,TRBV20-1,TRBJ2-3,CSPRDRGSGDTQYF,TGCAGTCCGAGGGACAGGGGTTCGGGGGATACGCAGTATTTT
.,few,TRBV30,TRBJ2-7,CAWSWRYEQYF,TGTGCCTGGAGTTGGAGGTACGAGCAGTACTTC
TRBD2,few,TRBV20-1,TRBJ2-2,CSARIAGNTGELFF,TGCAGTGCTAGAATAGCGGGGAACACCGGGGAGCTGTTTTTT
.,many,TRBV28,TRBJ2-3,CASRVGDTQYF,TGTGCCAGCAGAGTCGGAGATACGCAGTATTTT
.,few,TRBV6-9,TRBJ2-1,CASSYSPGAYNEQFF,TGTGCCAGCAGTTACTCTCCGGGAGCATACAATGAGCAGTTCTTC